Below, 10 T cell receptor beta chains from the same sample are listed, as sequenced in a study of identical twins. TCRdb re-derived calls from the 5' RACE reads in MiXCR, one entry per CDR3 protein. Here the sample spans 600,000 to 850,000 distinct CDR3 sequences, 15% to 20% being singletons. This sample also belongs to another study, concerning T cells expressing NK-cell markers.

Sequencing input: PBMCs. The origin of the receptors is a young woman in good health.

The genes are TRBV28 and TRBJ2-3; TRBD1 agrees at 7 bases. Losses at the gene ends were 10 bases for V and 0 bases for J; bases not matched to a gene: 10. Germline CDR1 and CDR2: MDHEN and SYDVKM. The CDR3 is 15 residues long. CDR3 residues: CATKKRTGSTDTQYF. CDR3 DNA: TGTGCCACCAAGAAGAGGACAGGCAGCACAGATACGCAGTATTTT. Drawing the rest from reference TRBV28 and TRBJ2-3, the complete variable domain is DVKVTQSSRYLVKRTGEKVFLECVQDMDHENMFWYRQDPGLGLRLIYFSYDVKMKEKGDIPEGYSVSREKKERFSLILESASTNQTSMYLCATKKRTGSTDTQYFGPGTRLTVL.

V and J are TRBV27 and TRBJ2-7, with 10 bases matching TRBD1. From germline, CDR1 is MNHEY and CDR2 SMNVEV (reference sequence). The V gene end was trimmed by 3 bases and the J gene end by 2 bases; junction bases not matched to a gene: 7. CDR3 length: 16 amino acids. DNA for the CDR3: TGTGCCAGCAGTTTTATAACGGGACAGGGGACCTACGAGCAGTACTTC. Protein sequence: CASSFITGQGTYEQYF.

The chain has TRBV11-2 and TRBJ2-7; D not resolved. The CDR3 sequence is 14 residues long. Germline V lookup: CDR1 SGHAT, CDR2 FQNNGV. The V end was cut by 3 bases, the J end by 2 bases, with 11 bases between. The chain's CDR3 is CASSLRTEAYEQYF. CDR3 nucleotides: TGTGCCAGCAGCTTGCGGACGGAAGCCTACGAGCAGTACTTC.

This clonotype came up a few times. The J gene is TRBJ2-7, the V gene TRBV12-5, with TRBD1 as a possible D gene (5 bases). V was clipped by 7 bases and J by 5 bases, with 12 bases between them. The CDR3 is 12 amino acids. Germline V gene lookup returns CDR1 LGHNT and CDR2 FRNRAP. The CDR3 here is CASAPDTDEQYF. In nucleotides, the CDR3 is TGTGCTAGTGCTCCGGACACGGACGAGCAGTACTTC. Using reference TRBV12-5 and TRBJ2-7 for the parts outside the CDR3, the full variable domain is DARVTQTPRHKVTEMGQEVTMRCQPILGHNTVFWYRQTMMQGLELLAYFRNRAPLDDSGMPKDRFSAEMPDATLATLKIQPSEPRDSAVYFCASAPDTDEQYFGPGTRLTVT.

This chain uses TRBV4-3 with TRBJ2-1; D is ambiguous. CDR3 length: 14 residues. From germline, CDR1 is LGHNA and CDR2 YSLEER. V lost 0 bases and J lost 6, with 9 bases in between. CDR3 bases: TGCGCCAGCAGCCAAGATCTAGGCCTCAATGAGCAGTTCTTC. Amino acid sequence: CASSQDLGLNEQFF.

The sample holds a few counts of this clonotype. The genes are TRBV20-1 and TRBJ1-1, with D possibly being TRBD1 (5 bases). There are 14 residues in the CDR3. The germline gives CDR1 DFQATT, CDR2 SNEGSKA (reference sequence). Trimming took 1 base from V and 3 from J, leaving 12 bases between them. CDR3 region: CSARGRVSDTEAFF. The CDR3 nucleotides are TGCAGTGCTAGAGGCAGGGTTAGTGACACTGAAGCTTTCTTT.

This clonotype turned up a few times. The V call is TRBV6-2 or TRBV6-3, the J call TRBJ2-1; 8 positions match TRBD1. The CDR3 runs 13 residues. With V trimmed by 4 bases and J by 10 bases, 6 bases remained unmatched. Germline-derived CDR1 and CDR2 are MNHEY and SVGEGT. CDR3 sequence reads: CASSSQGAGEQFF. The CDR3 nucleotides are TGTGCCAGCAGTTCCCAGGGGGCAGGGGAGCAGTTCTTC.

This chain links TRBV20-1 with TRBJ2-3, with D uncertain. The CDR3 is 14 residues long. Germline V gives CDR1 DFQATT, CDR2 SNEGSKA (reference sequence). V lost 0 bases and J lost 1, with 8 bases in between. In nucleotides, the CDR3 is TGCAGTGCTAGAGATAGTACACGCACAGATACGCAGTATTTT. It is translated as CSARDSTRTDTQYF.

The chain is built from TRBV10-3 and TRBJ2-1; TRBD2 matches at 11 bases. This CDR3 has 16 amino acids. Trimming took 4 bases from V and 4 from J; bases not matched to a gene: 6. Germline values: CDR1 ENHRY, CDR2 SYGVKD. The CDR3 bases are TGTGCCATCAGTGGGGTAGCGGGGGGGCTTTACAATGAGCAGTTCTTC. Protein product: CAISGVAGGLYNEQFF.

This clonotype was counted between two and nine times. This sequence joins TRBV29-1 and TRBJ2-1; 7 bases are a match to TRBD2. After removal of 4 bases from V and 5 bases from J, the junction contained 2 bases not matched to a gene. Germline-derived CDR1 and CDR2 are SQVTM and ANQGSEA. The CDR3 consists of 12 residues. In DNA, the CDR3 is TGCAGCGTTGTTCGGGGGGACAATGAGCAGTTCTTC. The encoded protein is CSVVRGDNEQFF.